What follows are 16 T cell receptor beta chains derived from one specimen sequenced in a study of blood T cell repertoires in COVID-19. Using immunoSEQ multiplex PCR, the repertoire was profiled, and TCRdb retains in-frame clones only, with some absent. The top ten clones hold roughly 4.5% of a sample with roughly 320,000 clones, 85% to 90% of them seen once. The specimen was PBMCs or T cells enriched from blood (not recorded which). The receptors originated from a man aged 30-40 years who had recovered from COVID-19.

The V and J genes are TRBV18 and TRBJ2-7, with 8 bases fitting TRBD1. CDR1 KGHSH and CDR2 LQKENI come from the germline V gene. The CDR3 runs to 14 residues. V shed 3 bases and J 1 base; nucleotides not matched to a gene: 2. The DNA for the CDR3 is TGTGCCAGCTCACCCGACAGGGGTTCCTACGAGCAGTACTTC. Protein product: CASSPDRGSYEQYF.

The table lists this clone with a count of one. V gene TRBV7-2 combines with J gene TRBJ1-6, with 8 bases fitting TRBD1. CDR3 size: 18 residues. From germline, CDR1 is SGHTA and CDR2 FQGNSA. The V segment lost 4 bases and the J segment 0 bases; nucleotides outside the gene matches: 8. CDR3: CASSSGQAASSYNSPLHF. CDR3 nucleotides: TGTGCCAGCAGCTCGGGACAGGCAGCCAGCTCCTATAATTCACCCCTCCACTTT. Filled out from reference TRBV7-2 and TRBJ1-6, the complete variable domain reads GAGVSQSPSNKVTEKGKDVELRCDPISGHTALYWYRQSLGQGLEFLIYFQGNSAPDKSGLPSDRFSAERTGGSVSTLTIQRTQQEDSAVYLCASSSGQAASSYNSPLHFGNGTRLTVT.

This clone was detected only a few times. The V gene is TRBV24-1, the J gene TRBJ2-1; a possible D gene is TRBD2 (7 bases). This CDR3 is 15 amino acids long. The V and J ends lost 3 bases and 8 bases respectively, with 16 bases between them. Germline CDR1 reads KGHDR; CDR2 reads SFDVKD. CDR3 sequence reads: CATSDPGGASYEQFF. The CDR3 nucleotides read TGTGCCACCAGTGATCCTGGGGGGGCTAGCTATGAGCAGTTCTTC.

The rearrangement uses TRBV2 and TRBJ2-1, with 10 bases fitting TRBD1. With 5 bases clipped from V and 6 bases from J, the junction kept 7 bases outside the gene matches. The CDR3 is 15 residues long. Germline V gene lookup returns CDR1 SNHLY and CDR2 FYNNEI. In nucleotides, the CDR3 is TGTGCCAGCAGTCAACGGGACAGGGGATTCAATGAGCAGTTCTTC. This encodes CASSQRDRGFNEQFF. The full variable domain, with the rest looked up from reference TRBV2 and TRBJ2-1, is EPEVTQTPSHQVTQMGQEVILRCVPISNHLYFYWYRQILGQKVEFLVSFYNNEISEKSEIFDDQFSVERPDGSNFTLKIRSTKLEDSAMYFCASSQRDRGFNEQFFGPGTRLTVL.

The chain links TRBV19 to TRBJ2-1; the match to TRBD1 covers 10 bases. CDR1 is LNHDA and CDR2 is SQIVND in the germline V gene (reference sequence). The V and J ends lost 7 bases and 8 bases, in that order; junction bases with no gene match: 11. This CDR3 spans 15 amino acids. The CDR3 loop reads CASTETGGRSDEQFF. The CDR3 DNA reads as TGTGCCAGTACCGAGACAGGGGGCCGAAGCGATGAGCAGTTCTTC.

The genes are TRBV18 and TRBJ1-2; a possible D gene is TRBD1 (6 bases). This CDR3 is 16 amino acids long. The germline gives CDR1 KGHSH, CDR2 LQKENI. With 1 base removed from V and 6 bases from J, the gap between germline ends came to 18 bases. The DNA of the CDR3 is TGTGCCAGCTCACCACTTGGCAGGGGCGACGTGGATGGCTACACCTTC. This translates into CASSPLGRGDVDGYTF. Full variable domain (rest looked up from reference TRBV18 and TRBJ1-2): NAGVMQNPRHLVRRRGQEARLRCSPMKGHSHVYWYRQLPEEGLKFMVYLQKENIIDESGMPKERFSAEFPKEGPSILRIQQVVRGDSAAYFCASSPLGRGDVDGYTFGSGTRLTVV.

The V call is TRBV11-2, the J call TRBJ1-5; D is unclear. This CDR3 has 13 residues. V gave up 4 bases and J gave up 3 bases, with 7 bases separating them. Germline V CDR1 and CDR2: SGHAT, FQNNGV. CDR3 sequence: CASSSTNNQPQHF. The CDR3 DNA reads TGTGCCAGCAGCTCAACTAACAATCAGCCCCAGCATTTT.

This clone appeared once. DNA for the CDR3: TGTGCCACCAGTGATCCACCCGGGGAGGGGACAGATACGCAGTATTTT. This gives the protein CATSDPPGEGTDTQYF. The gene calls are TRBV24-1 and TRBJ2-3; 7 bases align to TRBD2. Germline V gene lookup returns CDR1 KGHDR and CDR2 SFDVKD. This CDR3 comprises 16 residues. Unmatched junction bases numbered 8, after V lost 3 bases and J lost 3 bases.

The gene calls are TRBV14 and TRBJ1-6; D is unresolved. The germline V gene encodes CDR1 SGHDN and CDR2 FVKESK. V lost 4 bases and J lost 4, with 11 bases in between. The CDR3 runs 15 residues. DNA of the CDR3: TGTGCCAGCAGCCCTATCGCCTCTTATAATTCACCCCTCCACTTT. The encoded protein is CASSPIASYNSPLHF.

The genes are TRBV15 and TRBJ1-6, with 7 positions matching TRBD1. CDR3 length: 15 amino acids. V shed 3 bases, J shed 8 bases, and the junction held 7 bases outside the gene matches. In germline, CDR1 is LNHNV, CDR2 YYDKDF (reference sequence). The chain's CDR3 is CATSRIGQVDSPLHF. Here the CDR3 DNA reads TGTGCCACCAGCAGGATCGGACAGGTGGATTCACCCCTCCACTTT.

This clone showed up just a few times. The V gene is TRBV6-2 or TRBV6-3, the J gene TRBJ1-1, with D tentatively TRBD1 (5 bases). This CDR3 is 14 amino acids long. Trimming shortened V by 5 bases and J by 8 bases, and 18 bases separated the two germline ends. Germline V gives CDR1 MNHEY, CDR2 SVGEGT. CDR3 in amino acids: CASSLLDRTSEAFF. The CDR3 nucleotides read TGTGCCAGCAGTCTCCTCGACAGAACGAGCGAAGCTTTCTTT.

The gene calls are TRBV30 and TRBJ2-3; D may be TRBD2 (6 bases). The CDR3 sequence is 13 residues long. V lost 4 bases to trimming and J lost 1 base, with 9 bases between them. The germline CDR1 and CDR2 sequences are GTSNPN and SVGIG (reference sequence). The CDR3 here is CAWNSGGTDTQYF. CDR3 in DNA: TGTGCCTGGAATTCGGGAGGCACAGATACGCAGTATTTT.

V and J are TRBV28 and TRBJ2-1; 9 bases map to TRBD2. Germline V gene data show CDR1 as MDHEN and CDR2 as SYDVKM. V was pared by 5 bases and J by 5 bases, with 7 bases of the junction left unmatched. The CDR3 runs to 15 residues. The chain's CDR3 is CASSLSGGPHNEQFF. Written as DNA, the CDR3 is TGTGCCAGCAGTCTAAGCGGGGGGCCCCACAATGAGCAGTTCTTC.

The chain couples TRBV12-5 to TRBJ2-5, with a weak D call TRBD2 (5 bases). This CDR3 contains 11 residues. V lost 1 base and J 9 bases, leaving 6 bases between the germline ends. Germline assignment: CDR1 LGHNT and CDR2 FRNRAP. CDR3 region: CASGLGGAQYF. The CDR3 region has the DNA TGTGCTAGTGGTTTGGGGGGAGCCCAGTACTTC.

The V call is TRBV19, the J call TRBJ2-7; D perhaps matches TRBD2 (5 bases). The CDR3 is 14 amino acids. V was trimmed by 3 bases and J by 0 bases, leaving 9 bases between them. Germline V gene sequence: CDR1 LNHDA, CDR2 SQIVND (reference sequence). The CDR3 sequence: CASSIPGSSYEQYF. The CDR3 DNA reads as TGTGCCAGTAGTATCCCGGGGAGCTCCTACGAGCAGTACTTC.

The rearrangement uses TRBV20-1 and TRBJ2-3; perhaps TRBD2 as D (7 bases). Germline V CDR1 and CDR2: DFQATT, SNEGSKA (reference sequence). The germline V and J ends were trimmed by 3 bases and 4 bases, with 20 bases remaining between them. The length of the CDR3 is 16 residues. CDR3 amino acids: CSASSRGAPGADTQYF. For the CDR3, the DNA is TGCAGTGCTAGTTCTCGGGGGGCGCCCGGGGCAGATACGCAGTATTTT.